This T cell receptor beta chain was captured by sequencing in a study of technical replicates of blood from four donors. Method: immunoSEQ multiplex PCR; TCRdb's copy keeps in-frame clones and lacks some. The sample includes tens of thousands of clones, roughly 93% of them seen just once. This clone was seen just once. J lost 4 bases, V lost 3 bases, and 6 bases had no gene match. CDR3 size: 15 residues. Looked up from germline, CDR1 is SGHRS and CDR2 is YFSETQ. V usage is TRBV5-1 and J usage is TRBJ1-3, with TRBD1 matching over 8 bases. Sequences were obtained from T cells isolated from PBMCs. The clonotype comes from a human donor in good health. CDR3 sequence (DNA): TGCGCCAGCAGCTCGACAGGGGCTAGCGGAAACACCATATATTTT. It translates to CASSSTGASGNTIYF.